This T cell receptor (beta chain) appears in the sequencing data of a study of shared clonotypes between healthy human individuals (dated by TCRdb to the early 2020s). Regarding the complete study: A couple of women and a few men aged 18 to 49 years were included in the cohort. Leukapheresis yielded between about 0.9 and 8.9 billion PBMCs per donor. Libraries were prepared and TCR repertoires were sequenced by different laboratories using diverse techniques, in order to increase sequencing depth and limit assay-specific biases. The study deeply sequenced blood TCR repertoires of about 5 healthy adults to estimate repertoire size and the extent of clonotype sharing between individuals.

Results the study describes overall, beyond this receptor: Sampling was limited to blood, and TCR repertoires in tissue likely differ from TCR repertoires in blood. Pairwise subsampling led to the expectation that sequencing depth would affect the degree of clonotype sharing among donors. The genetic and exposure-history diversity represented was limited by the small number of donors.

V and J are truncated by 4 bases and 1 base respectively, leaving an intervening sequence of 10 bases. Taken from cysteine to phenylalanine, the CDR3 has 14 residues. Solely the CDR3 DNA is kept, with 42 bases framed from the first base. The germline V gene (reference sequence) provides CDR1 LNHNV and CDR2 YYDKDF. The donors were healthy, HIV-negative adults who had no recently reported acute infections or vaccinations. Every donor was a Caucasian adult residing in Nashville, Tennessee, USA. For unsorted samples, about 90 million PBMCs were counted and genomic DNA was extracted with the QIAamp DNA Blood Mini kit. After blood collection by leukapheresis, PBMCs were isolated using Ficoll-Histopaque density gradient centrifugation and then cryopreserved in the vapor phase of liquid nitrogen. A remark on this clone: Its antigen specificity is not known. Per-base qualities were not stored, and no clone one base away is much larger.

Using the deep immunoSEQ assay, multiplex PCR amplified TCR CDR3 regions from genomic DNA. Extracted genomic DNA from each cell subset was spread evenly across all wells of several immunoSEQ 96-well plates, with each plate serving as a replicate. For unsorted PBMC, about 270 ng of genomic DNA, equivalent to around 30,000 T cell genomes, went into each replicate PCR. Unsorted PBMC genomic DNA was sequenced across ten immunoSEQ deep assay plates. Purified libraries were measured with a Qubit 3.0 fluorometer, size-checked on a Bioanalyzer 2100, and measured again with the KAPA Library Quantification kit. A separate single-read 150-cycle Illumina NextSeq 550 flow cell was used to sequence each immunoSEQ 96-well plate. As for the authors' bioinformatics: Because only junctional sequences without quality scores were contained in the immunoSEQ output, filtering matching that applied to full-length reads could not be performed. To assign V/J genes and CDR3, sequences were annotated against IMGT germline references using PyIR, a Python wrapper for IgBLAST v1.9. Reads were removed for weak V/J assignments (E-value above 1e-6), missing CDR3, stop codons, out-of-frame junctions, or ambiguous translated residues. V3J clonotypes were defined as sequences sharing an identical inferred V gene, J gene, and CDR3 amino acid sequence. To compute the percentage overlap between repertoires, the number of shared unique clonotypes was divided by the size of the smaller repertoire. Richness of each repertoire was evaluated using RTK rarefaction, the Chao1 estimator, and Recon v2.1 estimates of unobserved clonotypes. TCRdb provides this immuneACCESS table in a form limited to in-frame rearrangements. Some clones are lacking; in checked studies, under half of them reflect an unresolved V gene, and why the rest are absent is not known. From that table come the V and J calls and clone size; the DNA was used to work out D and trimming. Present in this sample are 450,000 to 500,000 clones, 70% to 80% of which were seen just once. The biggest ten clones account for approximately 12% of the sample.

Sequenced material: PBMCs. This sequence originates from a woman between 40 and 50 years old in good health. Some clones in this sample may be carry-over from other donors' samples. The rearranged segments are TRBV15 and TRBJ1-1; confidence is insufficient to name the D gene. Read as DNA, the sequence is TGTGCCACCAGCACAGACCTGAGGAACACTGAAGCTTTCTTT. Its protein is CATSTDLRNTEAFF.